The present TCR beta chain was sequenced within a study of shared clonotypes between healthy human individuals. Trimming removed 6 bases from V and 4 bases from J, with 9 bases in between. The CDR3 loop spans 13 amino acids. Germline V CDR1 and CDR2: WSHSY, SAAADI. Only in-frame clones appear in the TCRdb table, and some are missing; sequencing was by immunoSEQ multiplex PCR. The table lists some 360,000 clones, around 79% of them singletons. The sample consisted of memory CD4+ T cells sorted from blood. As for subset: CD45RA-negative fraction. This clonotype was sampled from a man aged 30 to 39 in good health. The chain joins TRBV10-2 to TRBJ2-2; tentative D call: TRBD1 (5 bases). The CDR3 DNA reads TGCGCCAGCAGGCCAGGGCGCACCGGGGAGCTGTTTTTT. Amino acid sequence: CASRPGRTGELFF.